Given below is one T cell receptor beta chain in context. What it recognizes is unknown. V was cut by 0 bases and J by 1 base, with 13 bases left in between. CDR1 and CDR2 from the germline V gene are SGHRS and YFSETQ. The CDR3 sequence is 16 residues long. The source of the sample is a study of shared clonotypes between healthy human individuals. Background on the study: Donors had three CD4 naive, three CD4 memory, two CD8 naive and one CD8 memory plate apiece.

On sorted subsets, replicate PCRs used approximately 190 ng DNA, or tens of thousands of T cell genomes. Method: immunoSEQ multiplex PCR; TCRdb's copy keeps in-frame clones and lacks some. The sample yields millions of clones, more than 80% seen once. Study-wide points: Memory subsets had estimated richness that was generally smaller than that of naive subsets. Non-shared clonotypes showed lower generation probabilities than clonotypes common to all four donors.

The sample consisted of naive CD4+ T cells sorted from blood. Regarding subset: CD45RA+ positively selected. The source is a man aged 18 to 30 in good health. The chain links TRBV5-1 to TRBJ2-5; tentatively, D is TRBD1 (6 bases). The CDR3 nucleotides are TGCGCCAGCAGCTTGGCAGGGGCAGGGGCCCAAGAGACCCAGTACTTC. It encodes CASSLAGAGAQETQYF.